This T cell receptor (beta chain) originates from a study of T cell responses to AZD1222 COVID-19 vaccine. Findings and caveats of the study: Once two AZD1222 doses were given, Spike-specific TCR breadth and depth went up. The donor group comprised mostly white British people and more females; the analysis possibly underestimated clonal diversity. Unmutated variant regions are reportedly the target of nearly half of TCRs that are spike-specific.

Details on this clone: Antigen: not known.

The assay was immunoSEQ multiplex PCR, and TCRdb's table has in-frame clones only and misses some. The table shows around 66,000 clones, with approximately 85% occurring only once. Germline lookup yields CDR1 KGHSH and CDR2 LQKENI. The CDR3 is 12 residues long. V was shortened by 3 bases and J by 7 bases, with 9 bases between the two germline ends. The genes are TRBV18 and TRBJ1-1, with D perhaps matching TRBD1 (6 bases). Sequencing used peripheral blood, obtained on day 0 of MenACWY control vaccination. The receptor's source is an adult in good health. Here the CDR3 reads CASSPGQFEAFF. CDR3 in DNA: TGTGCCAGCTCACCCGGACAGTTTGAAGCTTTCTTT.